The 32 T cell receptor beta chains reported below all come from one sample, sequenced in a study of blood T cell repertoires in COVID-19. Data came from immunoSEQ multiplex PCR; TCRdb stores just in-frame clones and leaves some out. The table has fewer than 250,000 clones, around 83% seen once. The sequenced sample was PBMCs or T cells enriched from blood (not recorded which). The source is a woman aged 40 to 49 who had recovered from COVID-19.

This chain links TRBV5-5 with TRBJ1-1; tentative D call: TRBD1 (6 bases). V was cut by 2 bases and J by 4 bases, with 9 bases left in between. This CDR3 is 13 amino acids long. CDR1 and CDR2 from the germline V gene are SGHKS and YYEKEE (reference sequence). The CDR3 here is CASSLRGFTEAFF. CDR3 in DNA: TGTGCCAGCAGCTTAAGGGGGTTCACTGAAGCTTTCTTT.

The J gene is TRBJ1-2, the V gene TRBV6-5, with D possibly being TRBD1 (6 bases). The CDR3 consists of 15 residues. Trimming pared 0 bases from V and 3 bases from J, leaving 11 bases between. Germline-derived CDR1 and CDR2 are MNHEY and SVGAGI. The CDR3 nucleotides are TGTGCCAGCAGTTACTCTGGCAGGGGCGACTATGGCTACACCTTC. This encodes CASSYSGRGDYGYTF.

The V call is TRBV7-9, the J call TRBJ1-1, with D perhaps matching TRBD1 (6 bases). The germline CDR1 and CDR2 sequences are SEHNR and FQNEAQ (reference sequence). V lost 7 bases to trimming and J lost 11 bases, with 14 bases between them. The CDR3 totals 11 residues. The CDR3 DNA follows: TGTGCCAGCATCGGACTAGGGGGTGCTTTCTTT. Translated, it gives CASIGLGGAFF.

This clone showed up just a few times. The J gene is TRBJ1-1, the V gene TRBV28, with D hard to call. There are 14 residues in the CDR3. Germline CDR1 reads MDHEN; CDR2 reads SYDVKM. The ends were cut back, 5 bases at V and 1 base at J, with 11 bases in the middle. The CDR3 loop reads CASSPPSGNTEAFF. CDR3 sequence (DNA): TGTGCCAGCAGTCCCCCCTCAGGGAACACTGAAGCTTTCTTT.

V is TRBV27 and J is TRBJ1-6, with D maybe TRBD1 (6 bases). There are 16 residues in the CDR3. Between the trimmed V and J ends, which lost 4 bases and 8 bases, there was a span of 18 bases. The germline gives CDR1 MNHEY, CDR2 SMNVEV (reference sequence). DNA for the CDR3: TGTGCCAGCAGTTCGTTCAGGGGAAAAGGAGATTCACCCCTCCACTTT. Protein sequence: CASSSFRGKGDSPLHF.

V gene TRBV27 combines with J gene TRBJ1-2, with TRBD1 as a possible D gene (6 bases). Germline CDR1 and CDR2: MNHEY and SMNVEV (reference sequence). Trimming removed 6 bases at V and 2 bases at J, with 16 bases between. The CDR3 totals 15 residues. This CDR3 is CASSPRGSRNYGYTF. CDR3 DNA: TGTGCCAGCAGCCCTAGGGGGTCCCGAAACTATGGCTACACCTTC.

The chain carries TRBV27 and TRBJ2-1; 7 bases are shared with TRBD2. Germline V gives CDR1 MNHEY, CDR2 SMNVEV (reference sequence). V lost 6 bases, J lost 8 bases, and 10 bases stayed unmatched. The CDR3 loop spans 14 amino acids. This CDR3 reads CASSSRSGKDEQFF. For the CDR3, the DNA is TGTGCCAGCAGCTCCCGGAGCGGGAAGGATGAGCAGTTCTTC.

The chain is built from TRBV7-9 and TRBJ2-1; a weak D match, TRBD2 (5 bases). There are 16 residues in the CDR3. Trimming shortened V by 3 bases and J by 4 bases, and 16 bases separated the two germline ends. In germline, CDR1 is SEHNR, CDR2 FQNEAQ (reference sequence). In DNA, the CDR3 is TGTGCCAGCAGCTTGAGGGCTGACTCCGTATACAATGAGCAGTTCTTC. Translation gives CASSLRADSVYNEQFF.

The rearrangement links TRBV7-9 to TRBJ1-4, with D possibly TRBD1 on 6 matching bases. Between the trimmed V and J ends, which lost 1 base and 5 bases, there was a span of 23 bases. The CDR3 runs to 19 residues. Looked up from germline, CDR1 is SEHNR and CDR2 is FQNEAQ (reference sequence). The CDR3 DNA reads as TGTGCCAGCAGCTTAGTGTCTCACAGGGAGGGCTGGCGGAATGAAAAACTGTTTTTT. Translation: CASSLVSHREGWRNEKLFF.

This chain links TRBV4-3 with TRBJ1-2, with 10 bases fitting TRBD1. CDR1 and CDR2 from the germline V gene are LGHNA and YSLEER. The CDR3 length is 15 residues. Trimming took 3 bases from V and 5 from J; bases not matched to a gene: 6. The CDR3, as DNA: TGCGCCAGCAGCCACCACGGACAGGGGGTATATGGCTACACCTTC. It is translated as CASSHHGQGVYGYTF.

Points on this clone: Within the sample, other DNA sequences also encode this same CDR3. The chain couples TRBV18 to TRBJ1-2; 10 bases map to TRBD1. V gave up 3 bases and J gave up 2 bases; unmatched junction bases: 0. This CDR3 comprises 14 residues. In germline, CDR1 is KGHSH, CDR2 LQKENI. The CDR3, as DNA: TGTGCCAGCTCACCGGGACAGGGGAACTATGGCTACACCTTC. It specifies CASSPGQGNYGYTF.

This chain connects TRBV5-6 to TRBJ2-3; 13 bases agree with TRBD2. Germline values: CDR1 SGHDT, CDR2 YYEEEE. CDR3 length: 17 amino acids. V lost 4 bases, J lost 1 base, and 6 bases stayed unmatched. The CDR3 protein is CASSMGLAGYGTDTQYF. The CDR3 DNA reads as TGTGCCAGCAGCATGGGACTAGCGGGATATGGCACAGATACGCAGTATTTT. Full variable domain (outside the CDR3, taken from reference TRBV5-6 and TRBJ2-3): DAGVTQSPTHLIKTRGQQVTLRCSPKSGHDTVSWYQQALGQGPQFIFQYYEEEERQRGNFPDRFSGHQFPNYSSELNVNALLLGDSALYLCASSMGLAGYGTDTQYFGPGTRLTVL.

The chain couples TRBV4-2 to TRBJ1-4; the match to TRBD1 covers 9 bases. The trim removed 3 bases at V and 5 bases at J, leaving 4 bases unmatched. The CDR3 loop spans 15 amino acids. From germline, CDR1 is LGHNA and CDR2 YNFKEQ. The CDR3 nucleotides read TGTGCCAGCAGCCAGACCGGGACAGGGAATGAAAAACTGTTTTTT. Translated, it gives CASSQTGTGNEKLFF.

The CDR3 protein is CASSLGGGLQAFF. Here the CDR3 DNA reads TGTGCCAGCAGTTTAGGAGGGGGTTTGCAGGCTTTCTTT. The chain recombines TRBV12-3 or TRBV12-4 with TRBJ1-1; TRBD1 might be the D (6 bases). The CDR3 covers 13 residues. Trimming took 1 base from V and 11 from J, leaving 14 bases between them.

This clone was recorded a few times. V gene TRBV27 combines with J gene TRBJ1-5; TRBD1 matches 8 bases. Germline V gene lookup returns CDR1 MNHEY and CDR2 SMNVEV (reference sequence). CDR3 length: 13 amino acids. V trimming: 6 bases; J trimming: 4 bases; junction bases outside the gene matches: 2. The CDR3 DNA reads TGTGCCAGCAGGACAGGGGATAATCAGCCCCAGCATTTT. Translating it yields CASRTGDNQPQHF.

The rearrangement links TRBV9 to TRBJ2-1, with a possible D match to TRBD2 (6 bases). Germline-derived CDR1 and CDR2 are SGDLS and YYNGEE. The germline V and J ends were trimmed by 0 bases and 2 bases, with 12 bases remaining between them. The CDR3 contains 16 residues. The CDR3 loop reads CASSVGAGLTYNEQFF. The CDR3 nucleotides are TGTGCCAGCAGCGTAGGGGCGGGACTTACCTACAATGAGCAGTTCTTC.

The chain combines TRBV19 with TRBJ1-1, with a weak D call TRBD1 (6 bases). The CDR3 consists of 14 residues. In germline, CDR1 is LNHDA, CDR2 SQIVND (reference sequence). V lost 3 bases, J lost 7 bases, and 15 bases lay in between. CDR3 DNA sequence: TGTGCCAGTAGTATCTCCAGGGGACGTGATGAAGCTTTCTTT. This codes for CASSISRGRDEAFF.

The rearrangement joins TRBV7-9 to TRBJ2-3; 8 nucleotides align to TRBD1. J lost 2 bases, V lost 5 bases, and 12 bases had no gene match. This CDR3 has 17 residues. Germline V lookup: CDR1 SEHNR, CDR2 FQNEAQ (reference sequence). The CDR3 nucleotides are TGTGCCAGCAGCAACCCGGACAGGGTGCATATCACAGATACGCAGTATTTT. This encodes CASSNPDRVHITDTQYF.

J is TRBJ1-3 and V is TRBV5-6; 7 positions agree with TRBD1. Trimming cost V 4 bases and J 6 bases; bases outside gene matches: 7. Germline V gene data show CDR1 as SGHDT and CDR2 as YYEEEE. The CDR3 loop spans 14 amino acids. CDR3 in amino acids: CASSEQGSENTIYF. DNA of the CDR3: TGTGCCAGCAGCGAACAGGGGAGCGAAAACACCATATATTTT.

The V call is TRBV5-1, the J call TRBJ2-1, with 7 bases aligning to TRBD1. This CDR3 spans 14 amino acids. Trimming removed 4 bases from V and 4 bases from J; junction bases left unmatched: 5. The V gene's germline CDR1 is SGHRS and CDR2 YFSETQ. The CDR3 DNA follows: TGCGCCAGCAGCGCGGACAGGTTGTACAATGAGCAGTTCTTC. It is translated as CASSADRLYNEQFF.

The CDR3 loop is CASREGQGTGYTF. The CDR3 nucleotides are TGTGCCAGCAGGGAGGGACAGGGGACTGGCTACACCTTC. The chain employs TRBV6-5 and TRBJ1-2, with 10 bases identical to TRBD1. The CDR3 extends over 13 amino acids. With 6 bases clipped from V and 7 bases from J, the junction kept 5 bases outside the gene matches. Germline V lookup: CDR1 MNHEY, CDR2 SVGAGI.

The chain uses TRBV3-1 (or the pseudogene TRBV3-2) and TRBJ2-1; 12 nucleotides agree with TRBD2. V lost 1 base to trimming and J lost 6 bases; unmatched junction nucleotides: 10. The V gene's germline CDR1 is LGHDT and CDR2 YNNKEL (reference sequence). This CDR3 spans 18 amino acids. CDR3 coding DNA: TGTGCCAGCAGCCAAGTCCACCGGACTAGCGGGAATGGCAATGAGCAGTTCTTC. Its protein product is CASSQVHRTSGNGNEQFF.

The rearrangement joins TRBV11-2 to TRBJ1-4, with 7 bases aligning to TRBD1. The germline gives CDR1 SGHAT, CDR2 FQNNGV. There are 17 residues in the CDR3. With 4 bases clipped from V and 3 bases from J, the junction kept 11 bases outside the gene matches. The CDR3 is CASSSFGDRLSNEKLFF. CDR3 DNA sequence: TGTGCCAGCAGCTCATTCGGGGACAGATTATCTAATGAAAAACTGTTTTTT.

This sequence joins TRBV7-9 and TRBJ2-5; possible D gene TRBD2, 5 bases. This CDR3 region has 12 residues. Trimming cost V 3 bases and J 4 bases, with 6 bases left between them. In germline, CDR1 is SEHNR, CDR2 FQNEAQ (reference sequence). The CDR3 reads CASSFGGETQYF. As DNA, the CDR3 is TGTGCCAGCAGCTTCGGAGGAGAGACCCAGTACTTC.

The V call is TRBV30, the J call TRBJ1-1; 7 nucleotides match TRBD1. Germline CDR1 GTSNPN, CDR2 SVGIG (reference sequence). Trimming at V came to 5 bases and at J to 1 base, leaving 7 bases not matched to a gene. This CDR3 is built from 14 residues. This CDR3 is CAWRTGQWNTEAFF. CDR3 sequence (DNA): TGTGCCTGGCGTACGGGACAGTGGAACACTGAAGCTTTCTTT.

This chain links TRBV5-6 with TRBJ2-2, with a possible D match to TRBD2 (6 bases). The germline gives CDR1 SGHDT, CDR2 YYEEEE. V lost 2 bases and J lost 7, with 9 bases in between. The CDR3 contains 13 residues. The CDR3 DNA reads as TGTGCCAGCAGCTTAGGAGGGCTCGGGGAGCTGTTTTTT. Translating gives CASSLGGLGELFF.

The chain uses TRBV11-2 and TRBJ2-7; possibly TRBD1 for D (7 bases). The CDR3 extends over 17 amino acids. CDR1 is SGHAT and CDR2 is FQNNGV in the germline V gene. V was pared by 6 bases and J by 0 bases, with 21 bases between. CDR3 loop: CASRPGGRQGSSYEQYV. The DNA of the CDR3 is TGTGCCAGCAGACCAGGGGGGAGACAGGGTAGCTCCTACGAGCAGTACGTC.

This clone showed up just once. CDR3 coding DNA: TGTGCCAGCAGCCCGGGACAGCTTACTCGCTATGGCTACACCTTC. Translated: CASSPGQLTRYGYTF. The genes are TRBV5-6 and TRBJ1-2, with 7 bases matching TRBD1. This CDR3 spans 15 amino acids. With 4 bases clipped from V and 4 bases from J, the junction kept 10 bases outside the gene matches. The V gene's germline CDR1 is SGHDT and CDR2 YYEEEE.

This rearrangement joins TRBV6-1 to TRBJ2-3; TRBD2 matches 7 bases. The V segment lost 3 bases and the J segment 7 bases; nucleotides outside the gene matches: 19. Germline V CDR1 and CDR2: MNHNS, SASEGT. This CDR3 is 18 amino acids long. CDR3 in DNA: TGTGCCAGCAGTGAGATAGCGGTCGGGGAGGGCCTATCAAATACGCAGTATTTT. Its translation: CASSEIAVGEGLSNTQYF.

V gene TRBV6-2 or TRBV6-3 combines with J gene TRBJ1-2, with a possible D match to TRBD1 (5 bases). V lost 2 bases and J 2 bases, leaving 9 bases between the germline ends. This CDR3 is 14 amino acids long. Per the germline V gene, CDR1 is MNHEY and CDR2 is SVGEGT. In DNA, the CDR3 is TGTGCCAGCAGTTACGAGGCAGGGAACTATGGCTACACCTTC. It specifies CASSYEAGNYGYTF.

The genes are TRBV2 and TRBJ2-5; D is uncertain. The germline V gene encodes CDR1 SNHLY and CDR2 FYNNEI. Trimming stripped 4 bases from V and 5 bases from J, with 5 bases between. The CDR3 is made up of 11 amino acids. In DNA, the CDR3 is TGTGCCAGCAGTGTCGTGGAGACCCAGTACTTC. This sequence encodes CASSVVETQYF.

This chain uses TRBV7-2 with TRBJ2-2; the match to TRBD2 covers 14 bases. Losses at the gene ends were 4 bases for V and 2 bases for J; bases not matched to a gene: 3. CDR1 and CDR2 (germline): SGHTA, FQGNSA. This CDR3 has 17 residues. The CDR3 is CASSSGLAGANTGELFF. The CDR3 region has the DNA TGTGCCAGCAGCTCGGGACTAGCGGGAGCAAACACCGGGGAGCTGTTTTTT.